The next 30 T cell receptor beta chains were all read from a single sample in a study of CD8+ T cells in alopecia areata. RNA extraction was followed by reverse transcription into cDNA, which acted as the sequencing template. Here immunoSEQ multiplex PCR was the method, and the copy in TCRdb shows in-frame clones only, minus some. The sample has over 100,000 clones, none seen only once. The sequencing input was lesional skin. These receptors came from a C3H/HeJ mouse with alopecia areata. These mice share the MHC haplotype H2-k.

This clone was counted between two and nine times. The protein recorded in TCRdb does not match the translated DNA at residue 12; the protein presented here comes from translating the DNA. These gene names are mouse names. The read comes to an end 3 residues before the CDR3 does, leaving the germline J gene to fill in the end. The chain couples TRBV1 to TRBJ1-3; 7 nucleotides agree with TRBD1. J gave up 1 base and V 2 bases, and 2 bases lay outside the gene matches. This CDR3 has 15 residues. Germline CDR1 and CDR2: NSQYPW and LRSPGD (reference sequence). CDR3 DNA, as far as it was read: TGCACCTGCAGTGCACTGGGACAGTCTGGAAATACG. The encoded protein is CTCSALGQSGNT. The CDR3 reads in full as CTCSALGQSGNTLYF.

This clone was counted only a few times. Gene labels here are mouse ones. The read ends 4 residues before the CDR3 terminus; that terminus is restored from the germline J gene. The chain recombines TRBV13-3 with TRBJ2-7; 8 nucleotides match TRBD2. The CDR3 is made up of 15 amino acids. The germline CDR1 and CDR2 sequences are NNHDY and SYVADS. The sequenced CDR3 bases are TGTGCCAGCAGTGAGCCGGGACTGGCGAACCAT. As protein: CASSEPGLANH. The whole CDR3 reads CASSEPGLANHEQYF.

In the case of this clone: Gene names and germline refer to mouse. The read gets to within 4 residues of the CDR3 end, and the germline J gene fills in the rest. The rearrangement links TRBV13-3 to TRBJ1-4; D is perhaps TRBD1 (6 bases). CDR1 and CDR2 from the germline V gene are NNHDY and SYVADS. The CDR3 runs 16 residues. The V end was cut by 1 base, the J end by 2 bases, with 12 bases between. CDR3 DNA, as far as it was read: TGTGCCAGCAGTGATAGGGGGACAAAATCCAACGAA. As protein: CASSDRGTKSNE. The complete CDR3 sequence is CASSDRGTKSNERLFF.

In this sample, this clone turned up a few times. Gene names follow the mouse nomenclature. Read sequence stops 4 residues before the CDR3 end, and the germline J gene provides the missing end. V is TRBV13-2 and J is TRBJ2-1, with TRBD2 matching over 9 bases. V dropped 0 bases and J dropped 5; count of bases not matched to a gene: 3. The CDR3 sequence is 15 residues long. The germline gives CDR1 NNHNN, CDR2 SYGAGS (reference sequence). The DNA read from the CDR3 is TGTGCCAGCGGTGATGCACTGGGGGGCCATGCT. Encoded protein: CASGDALGGHA. The CDR3, in full, reads CASGDALGGHAEQFF.

This clone was detected only a few times. The listed genes are named as in mouse. The read ends 4 residues shy of where the CDR3 ends; the end is completed using the germline J gene. This chain connects TRBV1 to TRBJ1-1; the match to TRBD1 covers 9 bases. The CDR3 has 15 residues. Germline V lookup: CDR1 NSQYPW, CDR2 LRSPGD (reference sequence). Unmatched junction bases numbered 3, after V lost 0 bases and J lost 4 bases. The part of the CDR3 DNA that was read is TGCACCTGCAGTGCAGATGGGGGACAGGGCACA. It codes for CTCSADGGQGT. The full CDR3 sequence reads CTCSADGGQGTEVFF.

As to this clone: The gene symbols are mouse symbols. The DNA ends 4 residues before the CDR3 does, and the rest of the CDR3 is filled in from the germline J gene. The chain has TRBV1 and TRBJ2-2; 7 bases map to TRBD1. With 6 bases clipped from V and 4 bases from J, the junction kept 5 bases outside the gene matches. This CDR3 comprises 14 residues. The germline V gene encodes CDR1 NSQYPW and CDR2 LRSPGD (reference sequence). The covered CDR3 bases are TGCACCTGCAGCACAGGGGAGGTCACCGGG. This codes for CTCSTGEVTG. From start to end, the CDR3 is CTCSTGEVTGQLYF.

The table lists this clone with many counts. Genes here carry mouse names. The read stops 4 residues short of the end of the CDR3; the missing end is completed from the germline J gene. Other DNA sequences in the sample encode the same CDR3. The chain carries TRBV17 and TRBJ2-3; possibly TRBD1 for D (5 bases). The V end was cut by 4 bases, the J end by 0 bases, with 8 bases between. Germline CDR1 MNHDT, CDR2 YYDKIL. There are 14 residues in the CDR3. The CDR3 DNA, read in part, is TGTGCTAGCAGTATTCAGGGTAGTGCAGAA. Amino acid sequence: CASSIQGSAE. In full, the CDR3 is CASSIQGSAETLYF. Filled out from reference TRBV17 and TRBJ2-3, the complete variable domain reads DTTVKQNPRYKLARVGKPVNLICSQTMNHDTMYWYQKKPNQAPKLLLFYYDKILNREADTFEKFQSSRPNNSFCSLYIGSAGLEYSAMYLCASSIQGSAETLYFGSGTRLTVL.

Comments on this clone: Mouse gene names apply. The CDR3 extends 4 residues past the end of the read, so its final part is completed from the germline J gene. This chain uses TRBV13-3 with TRBJ2-4; 8 bases agree with TRBD2. CDR3 length: 16 amino acids. Germline-derived CDR1 and CDR2 are NNHDY and SYVADS. V shed 2 bases, J shed 0 bases, and the junction held 5 bases outside the gene matches. The DNA read from the CDR3 is TGTGCCAGCAGTGAAACACTGGGGGCTAGTCAAAAC. Translation: CASSETLGASQN. The whole CDR3 reads CASSETLGASQNTLYF.

This clone was picked up a small number of times. Gene and germline names: mouse. The read stops 4 residues short of the end of the CDR3; the missing end is completed from the germline J gene. The rearrangement joins TRBV13-3 to TRBJ2-7; the match to TRBD1 covers 10 bases. CDR3 length equals 15 residues. V was clipped by 4 bases and J by 2 bases; unmatched bases: 6. From germline, CDR1 is NNHDY and CDR2 SYVADS. The CDR3 loop reads CASSSGTGVPYEQYF. The covered CDR3 bases are TGTGCCAGCAGTTCCGGGACAGGGGTTCCCTAT.

The sample holds many counts of this clone. Germline and genes here are mouse. The CDR3 is cut off 4 residues early in the read; its end comes from the germline J gene. This chain uses TRBV13-3 with TRBJ2-2; D perhaps matches TRBD1 (5 bases). Germline V gives CDR1 NNHDY, CDR2 SYVADS. Trimming took off 3 bases at V and 6 bases at J, with 9 bases between the two ends. The CDR3 consists of 13 residues. The CDR3 spells CASSGDSPGQLYF. The sequenced CDR3 bases are TGTGCCAGCAGTGGCGACAGCCCCGGG.

This clone was seen a few times. Germline and genes: mouse. The covered CDR3 bases are TGTGCCAGCGGTGACTCGGGACTGGGGGATAACTATGCT. The encoded protein is CASGDSGLGDNYA. The whole CDR3 region reads CASGDSGLGDNYAEQFF. The V call is TRBV13-2, the J call TRBJ2-1, with 11 bases identical to TRBD2. The read halts 4 residues ahead of the CDR3 end, with the missing end drawn from the germline J gene. This CDR3 is 17 amino acids long. Germline V gene sequence: CDR1 NNHNN, CDR2 SYGAGS (reference sequence). The junction had 4 bases not matched to a gene; V was cut back by 2 bases and J by 0 bases.

Of note for this clone: The genes are named according to mouse. From the germline J gene comes the end of the CDR3, since the read stops 4 residues before it. The chain recombines TRBV13-3 with TRBJ2-1; 9 nucleotides match TRBD2. The CDR3 consists of 14 residues. Germline lookup yields CDR1 NNHDY and CDR2 SYVADS. Trimming took 5 bases from V and 4 from J; bases not matched to a gene: 4. The covered CDR3 bases are TGTGCCAGCAGATCCTGGGGGGGGTATGCT. This codes for CASRSWGGYA. The entire CDR3 reads CASRSWGGYAEQFF.

In regard to this clone: Mouse germline and gene names are used. The read ends 4 residues shy of where the CDR3 ends; the end is completed using the germline J gene. V usage is TRBV13-3 and J usage is TRBJ2-3, with TRBD1 identical over 8 bases. CDR3 length: 14 amino acids. CDR1 and CDR2 (germline): NNHDY, SYVADS. V lost 5 bases to trimming and J lost 1 base; unmatched junction nucleotides: 3. CDR3 in amino acids: CASRGDRRAETLYF. The sequenced CDR3 bases are TGTGCCAGCAGGGGGGACAGGCGTGCAGAA.

A word on this clone: The gene names here belong to mouse. The CDR3 goes on 4 residues after the read ends, and that part is filled in from the germline J gene. The same CDR3 arises from other DNA sequences in this sample as well. This chain connects TRBV1 to TRBJ2-4; TRBD2 aligns across 9 bases. Germline CDR1 reads NSQYPW; CDR2 reads LRSPGD (reference sequence). The CDR3 is 15 residues long. The ends lost 3 bases at V and 3 bases at J; junction bases unmatched: 4. Incomplete CDR3 DNA: TGCACCTGCAGTGCTTGGGGGGGCGCCCAAAAC. This encodes CTCSAWGGAQN. In full, the CDR3 reads CTCSAWGGAQNTLYF.

This clone was observed a few times. TCRdb's protein and the translated DNA diverge at residue 13; the protein reported here is the translation of the DNA. Mouse names are used for the genes. The read ends 3 residues early relative to the CDR3; the germline J gene fills the gap. V and J are TRBV1 and TRBJ1-3, with a possible D match to TRBD1 (6 bases). Per germline, CDR1 NSQYPW and CDR2 LRSPGD (reference sequence). CDR3 length equals 16 residues. V was trimmed by 4 bases and J by 0 bases, leaving 13 bases between them. The covered CDR3 bases are TGCACCTGCAGTGAGGGGGGGCGGGATTCTGGAAATACG. Encoded protein: CTCSEGGRDSGNT. The entire CDR3 reads CTCSEGGRDSGNTLYF.

This clone was counted between two and nine times. Mouse gene names apply. The missing CDR3 end, 4 residues past where the read stops, is filled in from the germline J gene. V gene TRBV13-3 combines with J gene TRBJ2-2; 9 bases are shared with TRBD2. The V segment lost 1 base and the J segment 2 bases; nucleotides outside the gene matches: 3. Looked up from germline, CDR1 is NNHDY and CDR2 is SYVADS. The CDR3 length is 16 residues. Partial CDR3 DNA: TGTGCCAGCAGTGATACTGGGGGGTGGAACACCGGG. It specifies CASSDTGGWNTG. The whole CDR3 reads CASSDTGGWNTGQLYF.

In regard to this clone: Each gene name is a mouse one. The CDR3 DNA, read in part, is TGTGCCAGCAGTATCACAGGCCCAAACACCGGG. This encodes CASSITGPNTG. In full, the CDR3 is CASSITGPNTGQLYF. The rearrangement joins TRBV19 to TRBJ2-2; TRBD1 might be the D (5 bases). The read ends 4 residues early relative to the CDR3; the germline J gene fills the gap. CDR1 is FNHDT, CDR2 SITEND, per germline (reference sequence). This CDR3 comprises 15 residues. Trimming took 2 bases from V and 0 from J, leaving 8 bases between them.

Regarding this clone: Gene names are mouse gene names. Coverage ceases 4 residues before the CDR3 finishes, and the germline J gene fills in the end. The chain uses TRBV14 and TRBJ2-7, with a tentative D call TRBD1 (5 bases). The CDR3 has 11 residues. The germline CDR1 and CDR2 sequences are SGHDT and FRDEAV. The sequenced CDR3 bases are TGTGCCAGCAGAGCAGGGTAT. This encodes CASRAGY. Given in full, the CDR3 is CASRAGYEQYF.

This clone was observed a few times. The listed genes are named as in mouse. CDR3 region: CASSYAPGQNNERLFF. The sequenced CDR3 bases are TGTGCCAGCAGCTACGCGCCGGGACAGAACAACGAA. This chain uses TRBV13-3 with TRBJ1-4, with TRBD1 matching 7 bases. The read terminates 4 residues before the CDR3 end, so the remaining end is supplied by the germline J gene. The CDR3 length is 16 residues. J lost 4 bases, V lost 5 bases, and 11 bases had no gene match. The germline gives CDR1 NNHDY, CDR2 SYVADS.

This clone showed up just a few times. Gene and germline names: mouse. The CDR3 end lies 4 residues beyond the end of the read and is filled in from the germline J gene. V gene TRBV13-1 combines with J gene TRBJ1-1; D perhaps matches TRBD1 (5 bases). Per germline, CDR1 NSHNY and CDR2 SYGAGN. This CDR3 has 13 amino acids. CDR3 residues: CASSEHGGAEVFF. CDR3 bases read: TGTGCCAGCAGTGAGCATGGGGGAGCA.

This clone was counted only a few times. Translating the DNA gives a protein that differs from the TCRdb entry at residue 12; the protein shown here is that DNA translation. Mouse names are used for the genes. The CDR3 is cut off 3 residues early in the read; its end comes from the germline J gene. V and J are TRBV1 and TRBJ1-6; 8 nucleotides match TRBD1. TRBJ1-6 is reported as an ORF; its role is uncertain. The CDR3 runs 15 residues. CDR1 is NSQYPW and CDR2 is LRSPGD in the germline V gene (reference sequence). J lost 0 bases, V lost 7 bases, and 2 bases had no gene match. The CDR3 bases that were read are TGCACCTGCAAGCAGGGGGCTTCCTATAATTCGCCC. It yields the protein CTCKQGASYNSP. The entire CDR3 protein reads CTCKQGASYNSPLYF.

This clone was seen a handful of times. Mouse gene names and germline throughout. Coverage ceases 4 residues before the CDR3 finishes, and the germline J gene fills in the end. The genes are TRBV13-3 and TRBJ2-3; a possible D gene is TRBD2 (6 bases). This CDR3 has 15 residues. Trimming took 5 bases from V and 0 from J, leaving 13 bases between them. Per germline, CDR1 NNHDY and CDR2 SYVADS. The CDR3 spells CASRADWTSAETLYF. Incomplete CDR3 DNA: TGTGCCAGCAGGGCAGACTGGACTAGTGCAGAA.

This clone was detected many times. Mouse germline and gene names are used. The read terminates 4 residues ahead of where the CDR3 ends, so the germline J gene completes it. V is TRBV13-3 and J is TRBJ2-7, with D perhaps TRBD1 (5 bases). This CDR3 comprises 15 residues. V gave up 0 bases and J gave up 0 bases, with 10 bases separating them. Germline V lookup: CDR1 NNHDY, CDR2 SYVADS. The CDR3 reads CASSDARGDSYEQYF. The CDR3 bases that were read are TGTGCCAGCAGTGATGCGAGAGGGGACTCCTAT.

As for this clone: Each gene name is a mouse one. The missing CDR3 end, 4 residues past where the read stops, is filled in from the germline J gene. The chain has TRBV17 and TRBJ1-1; possible D gene TRBD1, 6 bases. Trimming removed 3 bases from V and 4 bases from J, with 12 bases in between. The germline V gene has CDR1 MNHDT and CDR2 YYDKIL. CDR3 length: 14 amino acids. The CDR3 spells CASSSGGPGTEVFF. CDR3 bases read: TGTGCTAGCAGTAGCGGGGGGCCGGGCACA.

This clone was seen a few times. The gene names given are mouse names. Read sequence stops 4 residues before the CDR3 end, and the germline J gene provides the missing end. The chain joins TRBV1 to TRBJ2-4; TRBD2 aligns across 12 bases. With 4 bases clipped from V and 1 base from J, the junction kept 3 bases outside the gene matches. Germline V gives CDR1 NSQYPW, CDR2 LRSPGD (reference sequence). This CDR3 spans 16 amino acids. CDR3 sequence reads: CTCSGGLGGGQNTLYF. Partial CDR3 DNA: TGCACCTGCAGTGGGGGACTGGGGGGCGGTCAAAAC.

In its sample, this clone was seen a few times. The genes and germline here are from mouse. Read coverage stops 4 residues before the CDR3 terminus; the germline J gene supplies the remainder. V and J are TRBV19 and TRBJ1-4; 7 nucleotides agree with TRBD1. The trim removed 2 bases at V and 0 bases at J, leaving 7 bases unmatched. This CDR3 has 17 residues. Germline V gene sequence: CDR1 FNHDT, CDR2 SITEND (reference sequence). CDR3 residues: CASSIQSGGISNERLFF. CDR3 bases read: TGTGCCAGCAGTATCCAATCAGGGGGAATTTCCAACGAA.

With regard to this clone: Any gene name here is a mouse gene name. The CDR3 end falls 4 residues outside the read, so it is completed with the germline J gene. The chain carries TRBV1 and TRBJ2-7, with D perhaps TRBD1 (6 bases). Trimming shortened V by 0 bases and J by 1 base, and 10 bases separated the two germline ends. The length of the CDR3 is 15 residues. Germline V lookup: CDR1 NSQYPW, CDR2 LRSPGD (reference sequence). The CDR3 spells CTCSAEGQGSYEQYF. CDR3 bases read: TGCACCTGCAGTGCAGAAGGGCAGGGGTCCTAT.

In the case of this clone: These gene names are mouse names. CDR3 in amino acids: CTCSAGQGNSAETLYF. The DNA read from the CDR3 is TGCACCTGCAGTGCAGGACAGGGCAATAGTGCAGAA. V is TRBV1 and J is TRBJ2-3; 7 bases are a match to TRBD1. The CDR3 end is not reached by the read, which stops 4 residues before it; the germline J gene fills it in. The CDR3 loop spans 16 amino acids. Looked up from germline, CDR1 is NSQYPW and CDR2 is LRSPGD (reference sequence). Germline trimming cut 1 base from V and 0 bases from J; bases unmatched to any gene: 4.

With respect to this clone: Gene labels here are mouse ones. The read gets to within 4 residues of the CDR3 end, and the germline J gene fills in the rest. This rearrangement joins TRBV19 to TRBJ2-5, with D tentatively TRBD1 (6 bases). The CDR3 spans 12 residues. Germline-derived CDR1 and CDR2 are FNHDT and SITEND (reference sequence). V gave up 7 bases and J gave up 2 bases, with 8 bases separating them. The CDR3 is CASGDTQDTQYF. The CDR3 DNA, read in part, is TGTGCCAGCGGGGACACCCAAGAC.

For this clone: Germline and genes here are mouse. The read is 4 residues too short to cover the CDR3 end, so that end is filled in from the germline J gene. The gene calls are TRBV12-1 and TRBJ1-2, with D possibly matching TRBD1 (6 bases). The CDR3 consists of 13 residues. In germline, CDR1 is SGHSN, CDR2 HYEKVE. V was shortened by 2 bases and J by 1 base, with 7 bases between the two germline ends. Incomplete CDR3 DNA: TGTGCCAGCTCTCAGGGACAAAACTCC. Protein product: CASSQGQNS. The entire CDR3 reads CASSQGQNSDYTF.